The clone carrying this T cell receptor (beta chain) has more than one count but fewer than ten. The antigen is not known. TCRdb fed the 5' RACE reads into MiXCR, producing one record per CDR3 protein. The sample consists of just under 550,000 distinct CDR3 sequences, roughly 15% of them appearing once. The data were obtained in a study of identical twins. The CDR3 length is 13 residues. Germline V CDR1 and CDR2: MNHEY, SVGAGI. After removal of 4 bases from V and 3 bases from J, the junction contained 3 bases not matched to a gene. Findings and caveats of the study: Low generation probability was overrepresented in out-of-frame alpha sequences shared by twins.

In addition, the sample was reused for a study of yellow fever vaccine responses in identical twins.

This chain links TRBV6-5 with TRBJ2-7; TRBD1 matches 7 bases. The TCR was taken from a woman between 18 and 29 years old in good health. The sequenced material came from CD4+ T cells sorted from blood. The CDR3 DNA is TGTGCCAGCAGTTCGAGACAGGGCTACGAGCAGTACGTC. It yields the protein CASSSRQGYEQYV.